Following are 20 T cell receptor beta chains from one sample sequenced in a study of shared clonotypes between healthy human individuals. This table comes from immunoSEQ multiplex PCR, and its TCRdb copy is limited to in-frame clones, with some not included. The data show hundreds of thousands of clones, 90% to 95% seen once. Naive CD8 cells were CD45RO-negative, positively selected for CCR7, excluding terminally differentiated effector memory CD45RA+ cells. Sequenced: naive CD8+ T cells sorted from blood. The origin of the receptors is a man between 25 and 39 years old in good health.

The chain's CDR3 is CASRDRAILSSYEQYF. CDR3 sequence (DNA): TGTGCCAGCAGGGACAGGGCCATATTAAGCTCCTACGAGCAGTACTTC. The V call is TRBV2, the J call TRBJ2-7, with 8 bases identical to TRBD1. There are 16 residues in the CDR3. Germline V gene lookup returns CDR1 SNHLY and CDR2 FYNNEI. Unmatched junction bases numbered 10, after V lost 6 bases and J lost 0 bases. Full variable domain (missing parts from reference TRBV2 and TRBJ2-7): EPEVTQTPSHQVTQMGQEVILRCVPISNHLYFYWYRQILGQKVEFLVSFYNNEISEKSEIFDDQFSVERPDGSNFTLKIRSTKLEDSAMYFCASRDRAILSSYEQYFGPGTRLTVT.

The chain combines TRBV19 with TRBJ1-5; 8 bases map to TRBD1. This CDR3 contains 17 residues. Losses at the gene ends were 2 bases for V and 4 bases for J; bases not matched to a gene: 10. Germline lookup yields CDR1 LNHDA and CDR2 SQIVND (reference sequence). The CDR3 is CASSIKVRTGWNQPQHF. Here the CDR3 DNA reads TGTGCCAGTAGTATAAAGGTCCGGACAGGGTGGAATCAGCCCCAGCATTTT.

The V gene is TRBV27, the J gene TRBJ1-2; D unresolved. The CDR3 runs to 15 residues. V was pared by 7 bases and J by 6 bases, with 21 bases between. Germline CDR1 MNHEY, CDR2 SMNVEV (reference sequence). The CDR3 DNA reads as TGTGCCAGCACCAGCGGACGGATTCCTCATAATGGCTACACCTTC. This codes for CASTSGRIPHNGYTF.

The chain is built from TRBV27 and TRBJ2-1, with 7 bases matching TRBD1. Trimming removed 1 base from V and 6 bases from J; junction bases left unmatched: 3. The CDR3 is 14 residues long. Germline V gene lookup returns CDR1 MNHEY and CDR2 SMNVEV (reference sequence). The CDR3 nucleotides read TGTGCCAGCAGTTTATGGGACAGTTCCAATGAGCAGTTCTTC. Its protein product is CASSLWDSSNEQFF.

The chain recombines TRBV6-5 with TRBJ2-7; the D gene is possibly TRBD2 (6 bases). The CDR3 spans 14 residues. Per germline, CDR1 MNHEY and CDR2 SVGAGI. V dropped 5 bases and J dropped 6 bases, with 17 bases sitting between them. The CDR3 DNA follows: TGTGCCAGCAGTCCCAATGGGGGAGCGGGCGAGCAGTACTTC. Translation gives CASSPNGGAGEQYF.

The rearrangement uses TRBV6-5 and TRBJ2-1, with 11 bases identical to TRBD2. The CDR3 runs to 15 residues. CDR1 and CDR2 (germline): MNHEY, SVGAGI. With 4 bases clipped from V and 6 bases from J, the junction kept 5 bases outside the gene matches. The CDR3 sequence is CASSLAGGSLNEQFF. In DNA form, the CDR3 reads TGTGCCAGCAGTTTAGCGGGAGGGAGTCTCAATGAGCAGTTCTTC.

This clone was picked up one time. One junction end does not reproduce the germline sequence, and a read error may be involved. This chain joins TRBV4-1 and TRBJ2-5; TRBD1 matches 7 bases. The length of the CDR3 is 13 residues. The germline V gene has CDR1 MGHRA and CDR2 YSYEKL. In nucleotides, the CDR3 is TGCGCCAGCAGCGAAGACAGGGCGGAGACCCAGTACTTC. Translating gives CASSEDRAETQYF.

V usage is TRBV29-1 and J usage is TRBJ2-7; 7 nucleotides align to TRBD1. CDR3 size: 13 residues. Germline trimming cut 8 bases from V and 3 bases from J; bases unmatched to any gene: 10. Germline V gives CDR1 SQVTM, CDR2 ANQGSEA. The CDR3 DNA is TGCAGCTTCCTCCGGGACAGCAACTACGAGCAGTACTTC. This encodes CSFLRDSNYEQYF.

CDR3 region: CASRSLVWSGTGTSTDTQYF. The CDR3 DNA follows: TGTGCCAGCAGATCCTTGGTGTGGAGCGGGACGGGTACTAGCACAGATACGCAGTATTTT. The chain joins TRBV28 to TRBJ2-3; 7 nucleotides line up with TRBD2. Germline values: CDR1 MDHEN, CDR2 SYDVKM. V was clipped by 6 bases and J by 0 bases; unmatched bases: 21. The CDR3 contains 20 residues.

The V and J genes are TRBV7-9 and TRBJ2-7; TRBD1 matches at 7 bases. V lost 5 bases and J lost 4; bases outside the gene matches: 11. The CDR3 runs to 15 residues. CDR1 and CDR2 from the germline V gene are SEHNR and FQNEAQ (reference sequence). CDR3 nucleotide sequence: TGTGCCAGCAGCACCCGGGACAGAAACCTTTACGAGCAGTACTTC. Protein sequence: CASSTRDRNLYEQYF.

The chain is built from TRBV2 and TRBJ2-1; 9 bases agree with TRBD2. Germline trimming cut 7 bases from V and 7 bases from J; bases unmatched to any gene: 5. The CDR3 is made up of 13 amino acids. The germline V gene encodes CDR1 SNHLY and CDR2 FYNNEI. The CDR3 region has the DNA TGTGCCAGCATACAGGGACTAGCAAATGAGCAGTTCTTC. Translated: CASIQGLANEQFF.

This clone was observed once. The chain recombines TRBV2 with TRBJ2-7, with TRBD2 matching over 7 bases. Per germline, CDR1 SNHLY and CDR2 FYNNEI. V was pared by 8 bases and J by 4 bases, with 8 bases of the junction left unmatched. This CDR3 has 13 residues. The CDR3 sequence: CASGGTTQYEQYF. DNA for the CDR3: TGTGCCAGCGGTGGGACTACCCAATACGAGCAGTACTTC.

This clone was found once. This chain links TRBV11-2 with TRBJ2-7, with a weak D call TRBD1 (5 bases). Germline-derived CDR1 and CDR2 are SGHAT and FQNNGV. With 5 bases removed from V and 0 bases from J, the gap between germline ends came to 17 bases. CDR3 length: 16 amino acids. CDR3 nucleotides: TGTGCCAGCAGCCCGATGGGGCAGGCAACCTCCTACGAGCAGTACTTC. As protein: CASSPMGQATSYEQYF.

V and J are TRBV11-2 and TRBJ2-4; 12 bases match TRBD1. V gave up 5 bases and J gave up 6 bases; unmatched junction bases: 11. This CDR3 comprises 17 residues. The germline V gene encodes CDR1 SGHAT and CDR2 FQNNGV. The CDR3 region has the DNA TGTGCCAGCAGCCCAAGAGGGGACAGGGGGCTGAGAAACATTCAGTACTTC. Amino acid sequence: CASSPRGDRGLRNIQYF. Full variable domain (rest looked up from reference TRBV11-2 and TRBJ2-4): EAGVAQSPRYKIIEKRQSVAFWCNPISGHATLYWYQQILGQGPKLLIQFQNNGVVDDSQLPKDRFSAERLKGVDSTLKIQPAKLEDSAVYLCASSPRGDRGLRNIQYFGAGTRLSVL.

This sequence joins TRBV5-1 and TRBJ2-7, with D hard to call. Trimming cost V 7 bases and J 0 bases, with 23 bases left between them. CDR1 and CDR2 (germline): SGHRS, YFSETQ. The CDR3 covers 17 residues. CDR3 in DNA: TGCGCCAGCTGCCTGAAGGCTCTGGAACACTACTCCTACGAGCAGTACTTC. This gives the protein CASCLKALEHYSYEQYF.

The V gene is TRBV10-2, the J gene TRBJ2-1; weak D call: TRBD2 (6 bases). The germline V gene encodes CDR1 WSHSY and CDR2 SAAADI. V lost 3 bases and J 6 bases, leaving 15 bases between the germline ends. CDR3 length equals 15 residues. The CDR3 here is CASSEPSALANEQFF. Written as DNA, the CDR3 is TGCGCCAGCAGTGAACCTAGCGCATTAGCCAATGAGCAGTTCTTC.

The CDR3 sequence: CASIITERAGANVLTF. CDR3 nucleotides: TGTGCCAGCATCATAACAGAGCGAGCTGGGGCCAACGTCCTGACTTTC. The chain uses TRBV5-6 and TRBJ2-6; D is uncertain. The germline V and J ends were trimmed by 6 bases and 2 bases, with 15 bases remaining between them. The CDR3 has 16 residues. Germline V gene sequence: CDR1 SGHDT, CDR2 YYEEEE. The whole variable domain, remainder taken from reference TRBV5-6 and TRBJ2-6, is DAGVTQSPTHLIKTRGQQVTLRCSPKSGHDTVSWYQQALGQGPQFIFQYYEEEERQRGNFPDRFSGHQFPNYSSELNVNALLLGDSALYLCASIITERAGANVLTFGAGSRLTVL.

Worth noting for this clone: The junction departs from the called germline gene at one end, perhaps through a read error. The rearrangement uses TRBV9 and TRBJ2-7; TRBD2 agrees at 8 bases. Per germline, CDR1 SGDLS and CDR2 YYNGEE. This CDR3 has 15 residues. CDR3 protein: CASNVGGLDSYEQYF. CDR3 sequence (DNA): TGTGCCAGCAACGTAGGGGGACTAGACAGCTACGAGCAGTACTTC. Full variable domain (remainder filled in from reference TRBV9 and TRBJ2-7): DSGVTQTPKHLITATGQRVTLRCSPRSGDLSVYWYQQSLDQGLQFLIQYYNGEERAKGNILERFSAQQFPDLHSELNLSSLELGDSALYFCASNVGGLDSYEQYFGPGTRLTVT.

The chain joins TRBV6-6 to TRBJ1-5; TRBD1 agrees at 8 bases. CDR1 and CDR2 (germline): MNHNY, SVGAGI (reference sequence). With V trimmed by 2 bases and J by 3 bases, 3 bases remained unmatched. This CDR3 contains 15 residues. In nucleotides, the CDR3 is TGTGCCAGCAGTTACGGGACAGGCGCCAATCAGCCCCAGCATTTT. The encoded protein is CASSYGTGANQPQHF.

The chain employs TRBV28 and TRBJ2-7, with TRBD1 identical over 8 bases. J gave up 0 bases and V 2 bases, and 15 bases lay outside the gene matches. CDR1 is MDHEN, CDR2 SYDVKM, per germline. CDR3 length equals 19 residues. CDR3 DNA: TGTGCCAGCAGTTTACCCCGGACAGGGTTCGTCGTTGTCTCCTACGAGCAGTACTTC. It encodes CASSLPRTGFVVVSYEQYF.